This T cell receptor (beta chain) was sequenced during a study of tumor T cells in aggressive B-cell lymphoma. The germline V gene has CDR1 MNHNY and CDR2 SVGAGI (reference sequence). This CDR3 has 14 residues. Profiled with immunoSEQ multiplex PCR; TCRdb holds only in-frame clones, not every one. The sample includes about 1,600 clones, about 90% seen only once; the top ten take roughly 9%. The sequenced sample was tumor tissue. The receptor comes from an adult with diffuse large B cell lymphoma. V and J are TRBV6-6 and TRBJ2-5, with D perhaps matching TRBD1 (6 bases). The J call is uncertain, as TRBJ2-7 better fits the DNA end. DNA for the CDR3: TGTGCCAGCAGTTACCCGACAGGAACCTACGAGCAGTACTTC. Residues: CASSYPTGTYEQYF.